What follows is one T cell receptor (beta chain) and its context. The donors, healthy adults who were HIV-negative, had experienced no recent acute infections or vaccinations. The record originates from a study of shared clonotypes between healthy human individuals. Assay runs were performed at deep level. Approximately 30,000 T cell genomes (about 300 ng DNA) went into each PBMC replicate. Per the original methods: Filtering differed since immunoSEQ provided only junctions, with no quality scores. Libraries were prepared by immunoSEQ multiplex PCR; TCRdb keeps only in-frame clonotypes and omits some of them. The V and J calls and clone size are taken from that table; D and trimming were inferred from the DNA. This table has 450,000 to 600,000 clones, less than 85% appearing once. This CDR3 has 14 residues. Germline-derived CDR1 and CDR2 are SGHTA and FQGNSA. The V and J ends lost 5 bases and 5 bases respectively, with 13 bases between them.

Sequenced input: PBMCs. The clonotype was recovered from a woman in her forties in good health. Some clones in this sample may be carry-over from other donors' samples. The chain combines TRBV7-2 with TRBJ1-5, with D perhaps matching TRBD1 (5 bases). CDR3 loop: CASSPRDGYQPQHF. The CDR3 region has the DNA TGTGCCAGCAGCCCCAGGGACGGATATCAGCCCCAGCATTTT.